This is a list of T cell receptor beta chains from one sample in a study of cytomegalovirus exposure and HLA in healthy donors. Profiled with immunoSEQ multiplex PCR; TCRdb holds only in-frame clones, not every one. The sample includes 110,000 to 150,000 clones, roughly three quarters seen only once; the top ten take roughly 4.7%. Sample: PBMCs. The origin of the receptors is a male donor in good health and CMV-seronegative. Both conserved end residues are part of each CDR3.

V gene,J gene,CDR3 protein
TRBV28,TRBJ2-1,CASSLGGQGTYNEQFF
TRBV19,TRBJ1-3,CASSIRQGNTIYF
TRBV7-9,TRBJ2-1,CASSPGTENNEQFF
TRBV30,TRBJ2-1,CAWGVLDRENEQFF
TRBV28,TRBJ1-6,CASRSEGTNSPLHF
TRBV7-2,TRBJ2-1,CASSPQSSYNEQFF
TRBV19,TRBJ1-6,CASSQGYYNSPLHF
TRBV30,TRBJ2-7,CAQGAQPYEQYF
TRBV5-1,TRBJ1-2,CASSFEGTGGGYTF
TRBV30,TRBJ1-2,CAWSVRQGFYGYTF
TRBV18,TRBJ1-5,CASSSGQGNQPQHF
TRBV30,TRBJ2-2,CAWSVPLGQGAGELFF
TRBV7-9,TRBJ1-1,CASSLGPTGYTEAFF
TRBV15,TRBJ2-6,CATSRDSRDSLTF
TRBV25-1,TRBJ1-3,CASSELRTGGTGNTIYF
TRBV27,TRBJ2-4,CASKAGGFDIQYF
TRBV2,TRBJ1-2,CASTSRQGNYGYTF
TRBV10-3,TRBJ2-7,CAISVSGGYEQYF
TRBV7-8,TRBJ2-7,CASSQAPRGSSYEQYF
TRBV5-1,TRBJ2-5,CASSLARETQYF
TRBV10-2,TRBJ1-2,CASSEYGGIIYGYTF
TRBV7-9,TRBJ1-2,CASSLGAGANGYTF
TRBV4-2,TRBJ2-7,CASSQALGLTYEQYF
TRBV5-1,TRBJ2-4,CASSLEGGPQNIQYF
TRBV4-3,TRBJ1-6,CASSRISSGVTDQSLHF
TRBV9,TRBJ2-2,CASSARGANTGELFF
TRBV7-2,TRBJ1-2,CASSLDKYGYTF
TRBV7-2,TRBJ1-2,CASSSPGYGYTF
TRBV9,TRBJ2-3,CASSVDSFTDTQYF
TRBV18,TRBJ1-1,CASSPPSRGTTEAFF
TRBV7-9,TRBJ1-1,CASSLNGLNTEAFF
TRBV27,TRBJ2-1,CASSPGKSNEQFF
TRBV5-5,TRBJ2-3,CASSVGENTQYF
TRBV29-1,TRBJ1-2,CSGSEGRNGYTF
TRBV27,TRBJ1-2,CASGIQGANYGYTF
TRBV11-3,TRBJ2-5,CASSPTGQAFETQYF
TRBV18,TRBJ1-2,CASSPDRLGGGYTF
TRBV11-2,TRBJ1-2,CASSPRQGSYGYTF
TRBV7-8,TRBJ1-2,CASSLRGTDRATSNYGYTF
TRBV9,TRBJ2-1,CASSSQGWEQFF
TRBV6-1,TRBJ1-5,CASRREAPSNQPQHF
TRBV5-6,TRBJ2-1,CASSFGTGRDEQFF
TRBV7-2,TRBJ2-7,CASSPTSGGPYEQYF
TRBV7-6,TRBJ2-1,CASSLLAGLYNEQFF
TRBV2,TRBJ2-1,CASSPTGTSAGEQFF
TRBV7-2,TRBJ2-7,CASSLLALGSSYEQYF
TRBV6-5,TRBJ2-2,CASSFSTLAFTGELFF
TRBV7-2,TRBJ1-2,CASSPRDPGADSKGYTF
TRBV6-1,TRBJ1-1,CASRTGGVTEAFF
TRBV11-2,TRBJ2-7,CASSLITAEQYF